The 10 T cell receptor beta chains below all came from one sample that was sequenced in a study of blood T cells in healthy people across ages. For the second PCR, which ran for about 7 to 11 cycles, a sample-barcoded 5' primer and a J-beta primer mix were used. TCRdb re-analysed the 5' RACE reads in MiXCR, keeping a single row per CDR3 protein. This sample has more than 800,000 distinct CDR3 sequences; under 30% occur once, and the top ten carry 15% to 20%. The sequenced sample consisted of blood. The receptor set was obtained from a woman aged 80 or over in good health.

This chain joins TRBV7-9 and TRBJ2-7; no reliable D call. The end of the DNA is better explained by TRBJ2-5, so the J call may be wrong. The germline V gene encodes CDR1 SEHNR and CDR2 FQNEAQ (reference sequence). There are 12 residues in the CDR3. The CDR3 spells CASTSPPETQYF. CDR3 DNA: TGTGCCAGCACCTCTCCCCCTGAGACCCAGTACTTC.

This clonotype occurred a few times. The junction does not match germline at one end; this may be a read error. The chain is built from TRBV20-1 and TRBJ2-5; 8 bases agree with TRBD1. Germline V CDR1 and CDR2: DFQATT, SNEGSKA (reference sequence). The length of the CDR3 is 12 residues. The CDR3, as DNA: TGCAGTGCAGGACAGGGCCAAGAGACCCGGTACTTC. It codes for CSAGQGQETRYF.

Many counts were recorded for this clonotype. This chain joins TRBV5-1 and TRBJ2-7, with D possibly TRBD2 on 6 matching bases. V was clipped by 4 bases and J by 4 bases, with 15 bases between them. The germline CDR1 and CDR2 sequences are SGHRS and YFSETQ. The CDR3 consists of 14 residues. CDR3: CASSPPSAGYEQYF. CDR3 in DNA: TGCGCCAGCAGCCCTCCGTCCGCGGGGTACGAGCAGTACTTC.

This clonotype has at least ten counts. V gene TRBV6-6 combines with J gene TRBJ1-2; D may be TRBD1 (5 bases). The germline V gene encodes CDR1 MNHNY and CDR2 SVGAGI (reference sequence). Trimming cost V 2 bases and J 1 base, with 8 bases left between them. The CDR3 sequence is 14 residues long. The CDR3 here is CASSYAGLNYGYTF. Here the CDR3 DNA reads TGTGCCAGCAGTTACGCAGGGCTTAACTATGGCTACACCTTC.

The table lists this clonotype with many counts. The gene calls are TRBV24-1 and TRBJ2-3; no clear D gene. Germline V CDR1 and CDR2: KGHDR, SFDVKD. This CDR3 is 17 amino acids long. The V end lost 3 bases, the J end lost 1 base, and 16 bases lay between the germline ends. CDR3: CATSDPRLTRGTDTQYF. The CDR3 bases are TGTGCCACCAGTGATCCCCGGTTAACCCGGGGCACAGATACGCAGTATTTT.

Ten or more counts support this clonotype. V is TRBV20-1 and J is TRBJ2-5, with D maybe TRBD2 (6 bases). Trimming removed 1 base at V and 13 bases at J, with 16 bases between. The CDR3 spans 12 residues. Germline CDR1 is DFQATT and CDR2 is SNEGSKA (reference sequence). The CDR3 here is CSARGPGTSRYF. The CDR3 nucleotides read TGCAGTGCTAGAGGGCCTGGGACTTCGCGGTACTTC.

This clonotype was found many times. This rearrangement joins TRBV7-2 to TRBJ1-2; TRBD1 is a possible D gene (5 bases). CDR3 length: 13 amino acids. Trimming removed 1 base from V and 3 bases from J, with 6 bases in between. CDR1 SGHTA and CDR2 FQGNSA come from the germline V gene. The CDR3 here is CASSLVGDYGYTF. The CDR3 nucleotides are TGTGCCAGCAGCTTAGTAGGGGACTATGGCTACACCTTC.

Concerning this clonotype: A junction end diverges from the germline sequence, so it may reflect a read error. The V call is TRBV13, the J call TRBJ2-1; 13 positions match TRBD2. The CDR3 is 16 amino acids. Germline-derived CDR1 and CDR2 are PRHDT and FYEKMQ (reference sequence). Written as DNA, the CDR3 is TGCGCCAGCAGCTTACGGACTAGCGGGAGATACAATGAGCAGTTCTTC. Residues: CASSLRTSGRYNEQFF.

This clonotype was counted ten times or more. In nucleotides, the CDR3 is TGTGCCAGCAGCTTAGCGCGTCGACAAATCTACGAGCAGTACTTC. Amino acids: CASSLARRQIYEQYF. The chain has TRBV7-8 and TRBJ2-7; D not resolved. The V gene lost 0 bases and the J gene lost 3 bases, with 12 bases spanning the gap. The CDR3 runs to 15 residues. Germline CDR1 reads SGHVS; CDR2 reads FQNEAQ.

CDR3 nucleotides: TGTGCCAGCAGCGTAATTGCCGGGACCAACAATGAGCAGTTCTTC. Amino acids: CASSVIAGTNNEQFF. This chain links TRBV9 with TRBJ2-1, with D perhaps assigned TRBD1 or TRBD2 (5 bases each). Trimming pared 1 base from V and 5 bases from J, leaving 13 bases between. Germline V gene data show CDR1 as SGDLS and CDR2 as YYNGEE. The CDR3 has 15 amino acids.